Below, 29 T cell receptor beta chains from the same sample are listed, as sequenced in a study of siplizumab effects on memory and regulatory T cells. The assay was immunoSEQ multiplex PCR, and TCRdb's table has in-frame clones only and misses some. This sample has 100,000 or so clones, with about 90% found just once. Sequencing used Tregs sorted from blood. All receptors come from a human donor in good health.

The CDR3 DNA sequence: TGTGCCAGCAGCTTAGAGGGACTAGCGGGGAGGCACGAGCAGTACTTC. This sequence encodes CASSLEGLAGRHEQYF. The genes are TRBV7-8 and TRBJ2-7, with TRBD2 matching 13 bases. The V gene's germline CDR1 is SGHVS and CDR2 FQNEAQ. The CDR3 runs 16 residues. Unmatched junction bases numbered 5, after V lost 1 base and J lost 5 bases.

The rearrangement joins TRBV6-1 to TRBJ2-3; 9 bases agree with TRBD2. The V segment lost 2 bases and the J segment 2 bases; nucleotides outside the gene matches: 5. The CDR3 extends over 16 amino acids. CDR1 is MNHNS, CDR2 SASEGT, per germline. DNA of the CDR3: TGTGCCAGCAGTGAATTTCCTAGCGGGGTCACAGATACGCAGTATTTT. The encoded protein is CASSEFPSGVTDTQYF.

The chain uses TRBV5-1 and TRBJ1-5, with 7 positions matching TRBD1. With 4 bases clipped from V and 4 bases from J, the junction kept 5 bases outside the gene matches. The CDR3 contains 14 residues. From germline, CDR1 is SGHRS and CDR2 YFSETQ. The CDR3, as DNA: TGCGCCAGCAGCCCAGGACAGGAAAATCAGCCCCAGCATTTT. As protein: CASSPGQENQPQHF. The full variable domain, in which reference TRBV5-1 and TRBJ1-5 provide the parts outside the CDR3, is KAGVTQTPRYLIKTRGQQVTLSCSPISGHRSVSWYQQTPGQGLQFLFEYFSETQRNKGNFPGRFSGRQFSNSRSEMNVSTLELGDSALYLCASSPGQENQPQHFGDGTRLSIL.

The gene calls are TRBV10-2 and TRBJ2-3, with unresolved D. CDR3 length: 12 amino acids. V lost 6 bases to trimming and J lost 6 bases, with 10 bases between them. Per the germline V gene, CDR1 is WSHSY and CDR2 is SAAADI. Written as DNA, the CDR3 is TGCGCCAGCAGGGACCCCGGGGATACGCAGTATTTT. Encoded protein: CASRDPGDTQYF.

The chain joins TRBV7-9 to TRBJ1-4; D remains ambiguous. Germline V gene sequence: CDR1 SEHNR, CDR2 FQNEAQ (reference sequence). The CDR3 consists of 15 residues. V lost 3 bases to trimming and J lost 6 bases, with 14 bases between them. CDR3 sequence: CASSLGSTRYEKLFF. Here the CDR3 DNA reads TGTGCCAGCAGCTTGGGCAGTACTCGATATGAAAAACTGTTTTTT.

The chain uses TRBV9 and TRBJ2-3, with D possibly called TRBD1 or TRBD2 (6 bases each). From germline, CDR1 is SGDLS and CDR2 YYNGEE. Trimming pared 5 bases from V and 6 bases from J, leaving 25 bases between. The CDR3 covers 17 residues. DNA for the CDR3: TGTGCCAGCAGTCAAGACCCGGCGGGACGAGGGGGGGATACGCAGTATTTT. It translates to CASSQDPAGRGGDTQYF.

J is TRBJ2-3 and V is TRBV7-9, with 16 bases fitting TRBD2. The CDR3 runs to 19 residues. J gave up 4 bases and V 2 bases, and 9 bases lay outside the gene matches. Per germline, CDR1 SEHNR and CDR2 FQNEAQ (reference sequence). CDR3 in amino acids: CASSLRPGLAGGPSDTQYF. For the CDR3, the DNA is TGTGCCAGCAGCTTACGACCGGGACTAGCGGGAGGGCCCTCAGATACGCAGTATTTT.

This sequence joins TRBV18 and TRBJ2-7; 8 nucleotides line up with TRBD2. V trimming: 4 bases; J trimming: 4 bases; junction bases outside the gene matches: 6. Germline-derived CDR1 and CDR2 are KGHSH and LQKENI. This CDR3 region has 14 residues. The CDR3 reads CASSRSGKVYEQYF. The CDR3 coding sequence is TGTGCCAGCTCACGTAGCGGGAAAGTGTACGAGCAGTACTTC.

V gene TRBV19 combines with J gene TRBJ2-3, with D perhaps matching TRBD2 (6 bases). The CDR3 totals 16 residues. Trimming removed 2 bases at V and 2 bases at J, with 14 bases between. Germline V gene data show CDR1 as LNHDA and CDR2 as SQIVND (reference sequence). The CDR3 here is CASSIFGGVDTDTQYF. DNA for the CDR3: TGTGCCAGTAGTATATTCGGGGGAGTGGACACAGATACGCAGTATTTT.

This rearrangement joins TRBV5-1 to TRBJ1-1, with D perhaps TRBD1 (5 bases). This CDR3 has 16 amino acids. CDR1 and CDR2 from the germline V gene are SGHRS and YFSETQ. V was shortened by 5 bases and J by 4 bases, with 21 bases between the two germline ends. CDR3 residues: CASRLDPGPGGTEAFF. CDR3 sequence (DNA): TGCGCCAGCAGGTTAGATCCGGGGCCGGGAGGCACTGAAGCTTTCTTT.

V is TRBV18 and J is TRBJ1-1; 10 positions agree with TRBD1. The CDR3 is 15 residues long. CDR1 and CDR2 from the germline V gene are KGHSH and LQKENI. Unmatched junction bases numbered 4, after V lost 1 base and J lost 5 bases. CDR3 nucleotides: TGTGCCAGCTCACCACGGGGACAGGGGAGGACTGAAGCTTTCTTT. Translating it yields CASSPRGQGRTEAFF.

This chain joins TRBV19 and TRBJ2-1; 7 positions match TRBD2. The CDR3 contains 16 residues. V gave up 3 bases and J gave up 7 bases; unmatched junction bases: 12. CDR1 and CDR2 (germline): LNHDA, SQIVND (reference sequence). CDR3 region: CASSMFFRGGLNEQFF. CDR3 bases: TGTGCCAGTAGTATGTTTTTCCGGGGAGGGTTGAATGAGCAGTTCTTC.

The gene calls are TRBV10-3 and TRBJ2-5; no definite D call. V was clipped by 0 bases and J by 1 base, with 12 bases between them. In germline, CDR1 is ENHRY, CDR2 SYGVKD. The CDR3 runs to 16 residues. The CDR3 nucleotides are TGTGCCATCAGTGAGTCTTTGAGGCCGGGCCAAGAGACCCAGTACTTC. This translates into CAISESLRPGQETQYF.

The chain has TRBV28 and TRBJ2-7; D unresolved. Germline V lookup: CDR1 MDHEN, CDR2 SYDVKM. The germline V and J ends were trimmed by 6 bases and 6 bases, with 12 bases remaining between them. The CDR3 has 12 residues. As DNA, the CDR3 is TGTGCCAGCAGATCGGGTGAATTCGAGCAGTACTTC. This codes for CASRSGEFEQYF. Full variable domain (rest looked up from reference TRBV28 and TRBJ2-7): DVKVTQSSRYLVKRTGEKVFLECVQDMDHENMFWYRQDPGLGLRLIYFSYDVKMKEKGDIPEGYSVSREKKERFSLILESASTNQTSMYLCASRSGEFEQYFGPGTRLTVT.

The V and J genes are TRBV28 and TRBJ1-4; possible D gene TRBD1, 6 bases. The CDR3 is 14 amino acids. Between the trimmed V and J ends, which lost 5 bases and 0 bases, there was a span of 7 bases. Germline V gene sequence: CDR1 MDHEN, CDR2 SYDVKM. CDR3 sequence reads: CASSAGATNEKLFF. The CDR3 DNA sequence: TGTGCCAGCAGTGCAGGGGCAACTAATGAAAAACTGTTTTTT. Combining the CDR3 with reference TRBV28 and TRBJ1-4 gives the whole variable domain DVKVTQSSRYLVKRTGEKVFLECVQDMDHENMFWYRQDPGLGLRLIYFSYDVKMKEKGDIPEGYSVSREKKERFSLILESASTNQTSMYLCASSAGATNEKLFFGSGTQLSVL.

The CDR3 coding sequence is TGTGCCAGCAGCTTCGGCGGGCCGGGGGACATTCAGTACTTC. This encodes CASSFGGPGDIQYF. This chain links TRBV7-3 with TRBJ2-4, with D possibly matching TRBD2 (6 bases). The CDR3 has 14 residues. CDR1 SGHTA and CDR2 FQGTGA come from the germline V gene. V lost 3 bases to trimming and J lost 8 bases, with 14 bases between them.

The chain links TRBV10-1 to TRBJ2-1; 12 bases map to TRBD2. After removal of 5 bases from V and 8 bases from J, the junction contained 1 base not matched to a gene. Per germline, CDR1 WNHNN and CDR2 SYGVQD (reference sequence). The CDR3 loop spans 13 amino acids. This chain's CDR3 is CASSLAGGDEQFF. Written as DNA, the CDR3 is TGCGCCAGCAGTCTAGCGGGAGGGGATGAGCAGTTCTTC.

V gene TRBV6-4 combines with J gene TRBJ2-3; possibly TRBD1 for D (6 bases). Trimming removed 9 bases at V and 0 bases at J, with 16 bases between. The CDR3 loop spans 15 amino acids. Germline V CDR1 and CDR2: MRHNA, SNTAGT. CDR3 DNA: TGTGCCAGTAGGGCACAGGGCACTAGCACAGATACGCAGTATTTT. Its translation: CASRAQGTSTDTQYF.

The rearrangement uses TRBV6-1 and TRBJ1-5; the D is unclear. Germline values: CDR1 MNHNS, CDR2 SASEGT. V was cut by 3 bases and J by 2 bases, with 5 bases left in between. The CDR3 has 13 residues. CDR3 nucleotide sequence: TGTGCCAGCAGTGATTACGGCAATCAGCCCCAGCATTTT. Translated, it gives CASSDYGNQPQHF.

To note about this clone: The identical CDR3 is also encoded by other nucleotide sequences in the sample. J is TRBJ2-1 and V is TRBV29-1; tentative D call: TRBD1 (5 bases). The CDR3 totals 13 residues. Germline CDR1 and CDR2: SQVTM and ANQGSEA. Trimming took off 3 bases at V and 6 bases at J, with 12 bases between the two ends. The CDR3: CSVDKQGRNEQFF. CDR3 DNA: TGCAGCGTTGACAAGCAGGGTCGCAATGAGCAGTTCTTC.

This chain links TRBV9 with TRBJ2-3; D is undetermined. From germline, CDR1 is SGDLS and CDR2 YYNGEE. The length of the CDR3 is 14 residues. V gave up 3 bases and J gave up 5 bases, with 13 bases separating them. CDR3 amino acids: CASSGGYRIDTQYF. As DNA, the CDR3 is TGTGCCAGCAGCGGGGGATATAGGATAGATACGCAGTATTTT.

The chain has TRBV11-3 and TRBJ2-2, with D possibly being TRBD2 (5 bases). In germline, CDR1 is SGHNT, CDR2 YENEEA. V was shortened by 5 bases and J by 4 bases, with 17 bases between the two germline ends. This CDR3 contains 16 residues. The CDR3 is CASSITRRAGTGELFF. For the CDR3, the DNA is TGTGCCAGCAGCATTACAAGGCGGGCGGGCACCGGGGAGCTGTTTTTT.

This rearrangement joins TRBV5-1 to TRBJ2-1; unclear D gene. Trimming left V 2 bases short and J 7 bases short, with 7 bases between. The germline CDR1 and CDR2 sequences are SGHRS and YFSETQ. The CDR3 totals 12 residues. DNA for the CDR3: TGCGCCAGCAGCTTCTATAAGAATGAGCAGTTCTTC. Its translation is CASSFYKNEQFF.

This clone occurred a few times. The chain recombines TRBV6-6 with TRBJ1-5, with D tentatively TRBD1 (6 bases). Trimming left V 6 bases short and J 1 base short, with 10 bases between. Germline V gene sequence: CDR1 MNHNY, CDR2 SVGAGI (reference sequence). The length of the CDR3 is 14 residues. The CDR3 loop is CASRQQGSNQPQHF. CDR3 DNA: TGTGCCAGCAGACAACAGGGAAGCAATCAGCCCCAGCATTTT.

A remark on this clone: This same CDR3 is encoded by further DNA sequences in the sample. The chain couples TRBV18 to TRBJ2-5, with no clear D. Trimming shortened V by 1 base and J by 1 base, and 1 base separated the two germline ends. CDR3 size: 12 residues. CDR1 is KGHSH, CDR2 LQKENI, per germline. The CDR3 sequence is CASSPLQETQYF. The CDR3 nucleotides read TGTGCCAGCTCACCACTCCAAGAGACCCAGTACTTC.

The rearrangement uses TRBV18 and TRBJ1-4, with D unresolved. Trimming shortened V by 3 bases and J by 6 bases, and 14 bases separated the two germline ends. The CDR3 is 15 amino acids. CDR1 and CDR2 (germline): KGHSH, LQKENI. This chain's CDR3 is CASSPRKGWDEKLFF. CDR3 nucleotide sequence: TGTGCCAGCTCACCGAGAAAGGGTTGGGATGAAAAACTGTTTTTT.

The CDR3 bases are TGTGCCAGTAGTGCTCTCCTTTACTCGACATCGGGGGAGCTGTTTTTT. It specifies CASSALLYSTSGELFF. This chain uses TRBV19 with TRBJ2-2; D unclear. Trimming removed 5 bases from V and 8 bases from J, with 21 bases in between. Looked up from germline, CDR1 is LNHDA and CDR2 is SQIVND (reference sequence). The CDR3 is 16 residues long.

Comment on this clone: A read error may produce the germline difference seen at one junction end. This sequence joins TRBV6-6 and TRBJ2-2, with TRBD2 identical over 7 bases. Germline loops: CDR1 MNHNY, CDR2 SVGAGI (reference sequence). The CDR3 is 16 amino acids. The DNA of the CDR3 is TGTGCCGGCAGCCCCACCGGGACTAAGAACACCGGGGAGCTGTTTTTT. This translates into CAGSPTGTKNTGELFF.

This rearrangement joins TRBV7-9 to TRBJ2-3, with a weak D call TRBD1 (5 bases). The V gene lost 6 bases and the J gene lost 4 bases, with 20 bases spanning the gap. CDR3 length equals 16 residues. Germline values: CDR1 SEHNR, CDR2 FQNEAQ (reference sequence). The CDR3 protein is CASRAVGRVQADTQYF. CDR3 nucleotide sequence: TGTGCCAGCAGGGCCGTCGGCAGGGTTCAGGCAGATACGCAGTATTTT.